One sample yielded the 17 T cell receptor beta chains listed below, sequenced in a study of blood T cell repertoires in COVID-19. Libraries were prepared by immunoSEQ multiplex PCR; TCRdb keeps only in-frame clonotypes and omits some of them. Of 250,000 to 300,000 clones detected, approximately 81% appear once; the ten largest clones hold over 2.5%. Sequencing was performed on peripheral blood. The receptors derive from a woman aged 60 to 75 with active or convalescent COVID-19.

This clone was seen more than once but under ten times. The genes are TRBV20-1 and TRBJ1-4, with D unclear. This CDR3 is built from 9 residues. V was shortened by 7 bases and J by 8 bases, with 5 bases between the two germline ends. Germline-derived CDR1 and CDR2 are DFQATT and SNEGSKA (reference sequence). The CDR3 sequence: CSGPEKLFF. DNA of the CDR3: TGCAGTGGTCCAGAAAAACTGTTTTTT.

The chain carries TRBV7-8 and TRBJ2-3; 15 nucleotides line up with TRBD2. V shed 1 base, J shed 8 bases, and the junction held 4 bases outside the gene matches. The V gene's germline CDR1 is SGHVS and CDR2 FQNEAQ. The CDR3 runs to 16 residues. The CDR3 is CASSLGTSGGASTQYF. CDR3 nucleotides: TGTGCCAGCAGCTTAGGGACTAGCGGGGGGGCGAGTACGCAGTATTTT.

The CDR3 nucleotides read TGTGCCATCAGGGGACAGGGGTCCCTGTCCTACGAGCAGTACTTC. It yields the protein CAIRGQGSLSYEQYF. The chain joins TRBV10-3 to TRBJ2-7, with 10 bases that match TRBD1. CDR1 ENHRY and CDR2 SYGVKD come from the germline V gene. The trim removed 6 bases at V and 1 base at J, leaving 6 bases unmatched. The CDR3 spans 15 residues.

This rearrangement joins TRBV4-1 to TRBJ1-4; D gene uncertain. V was clipped by 0 bases and J by 5 bases, with 13 bases between them. Germline CDR1 and CDR2: MGHRA and YSYEKL. This CDR3 spans 16 amino acids. The DNA for the CDR3 is TGCGCCAGCAGCCAAGATCCTTGGGGAGGGAATGAAAAACTGTTTTTT. Its translation: CASSQDPWGGNEKLFF.

This clone was seen only a few times. This chain connects TRBV28 to TRBJ1-2; 9 positions match TRBD1. The CDR3 loop spans 15 amino acids. Germline lookup yields CDR1 MDHEN and CDR2 SYDVKM. The J segment lost 3 bases and the V segment lost 4 bases, leaving 6 bases of the junction unmatched. The CDR3 DNA follows: TGTGCCAGCAGTTCTATGACAGGGGGAGACTATGGCTACACCTTC. It codes for CASSSMTGGDYGYTF.

This rearrangement joins TRBV5-1 to TRBJ2-5; D is possibly TRBD2 (7 bases). V was pared by 5 bases and J by 0 bases, with 11 bases between. The CDR3 is made up of 14 amino acids. The germline gives CDR1 SGHRS, CDR2 YFSETQ. CDR3 coding DNA: TGCGCCAGCAGGGGAGGGGGGTACCAAGAGACCCAGTACTTC. Translating it yields CASRGGGYQETQYF.

This rearrangement joins TRBV9 to TRBJ2-7; D is possibly TRBD1 (6 bases). This CDR3 contains 14 residues. The germline CDR1 and CDR2 sequences are SGDLS and YYNGEE. V lost 0 bases, J lost 1 base, and 8 bases lay in between. The CDR3 loop is CASSVEGGSYEQYF. As DNA, the CDR3 is TGTGCCAGCAGCGTAGAAGGGGGTTCCTACGAGCAGTACTTC.

The chain carries TRBV5-1 and TRBJ2-2, with D possibly TRBD2 on 7 matching bases. Germline V gene lookup returns CDR1 SGHRS and CDR2 YFSETQ. V was trimmed by 0 bases and J by 5 bases, leaving 17 bases between them. This CDR3 contains 17 residues. CDR3 bases: TGCGCCAGCAGCTTGGCACAGGGCGGGGGAAAAACCGGGGAGCTGTTTTTT. It specifies CASSLAQGGGKTGELFF. Full variable domain (rest looked up from reference TRBV5-1 and TRBJ2-2): KAGVTQTPRYLIKTRGQQVTLSCSPISGHRSVSWYQQTPGQGLQFLFEYFSETQRNKGNFPGRFSGRQFSNSRSEMNVSTLELGDSALYLCASSLAQGGGKTGELFFGEGSRLTVL.

V usage is TRBV7-2 and J usage is TRBJ2-5, with TRBD2 matching 9 bases. The CDR3 has 16 amino acids. From germline, CDR1 is SGHTA and CDR2 FQGNSA. Trimming at V came to 1 base and at J to 5 bases, leaving 8 bases not matched to a gene. The CDR3 reads CASSLERRGGRETQYF. DNA for the CDR3: TGTGCCAGCAGCTTAGAAAGGCGGGGGGGCCGGGAGACCCAGTACTTC.

This chain joins TRBV19 and TRBJ1-1; D is undetermined. CDR1 is LNHDA and CDR2 is SQIVND in the germline V gene (reference sequence). CDR3 length equals 15 residues. The V gene lost 4 bases and the J gene lost 1 base, with 13 bases spanning the gap. DNA for the CDR3: TGTGCCAGTAGTAGTATGAGGGTGTCGAACACTGAAGCTTTCTTT. Translation gives CASSSMRVSNTEAFF.

A few counts support this clone. The chain links TRBV11-3 to TRBJ2-5; a possible D gene is TRBD1 (6 bases). CDR1 is SGHNT and CDR2 is YENEEA in the germline V gene. Between the trimmed V and J ends, which lost 4 bases and 5 bases, there was a span of 17 bases. The CDR3 runs 15 residues. This chain's CDR3 is CASSWGRGNEETQYF. CDR3 sequence (DNA): TGTGCCAGCAGCTGGGGTAGGGGGAATGAGGAGACCCAGTACTTC.

The chain joins TRBV5-4 to TRBJ1-2; 10 nucleotides agree with TRBD1. The CDR3 is 15 amino acids. V shed 4 bases, J shed 1 base, and the junction held 4 bases outside the gene matches. The germline V gene has CDR1 SGHNT and CDR2 YYREEE (reference sequence). CDR3 nucleotides: TGTGCCAGCAGCGGGACAGGGGACGATAACTATGGCTACACCTTC. The encoded protein is CASSGTGDDNYGYTF.

The chain has TRBV5-6 and TRBJ2-1, with a possible D match to TRBD1 (6 bases). V gave up 6 bases and J gave up 10 bases, with 20 bases separating them. Per germline, CDR1 SGHDT and CDR2 YYEEEE. This CDR3 has 14 residues. CDR3 DNA sequence: TGTGCCAGCAACTATCAGGGGCAGGGTAGGGAGCAGTTCTTC. Amino acids: CASNYQGQGREQFF.

The chain is built from TRBV5-1 and TRBJ1-1, with D possibly TRBD1 on 5 matching bases. V was shortened by 3 bases and J by 1 base, with 10 bases between the two germline ends. Germline-derived CDR1 and CDR2 are SGHRS and YFSETQ. The CDR3 has 14 residues. This CDR3 is CASSYDGGNTEAFF. Written as DNA, the CDR3 is TGCGCCAGCAGCTACGACGGGGGGAACACTGAAGCTTTCTTT.

CDR3 bases: TGCGCCAGCAGGTTGTACAGGGGTGGCTATGGCTACACCTTC. Translated: CASRLYRGGYGYTF. The chain joins TRBV5-1 to TRBJ1-2, with 7 bases fitting TRBD1. V gave up 5 bases and J gave up 4 bases; unmatched junction bases: 8. The CDR3 is 14 amino acids. Germline CDR1 SGHRS, CDR2 YFSETQ.

The genes are TRBV19 and TRBJ1-2; 9 bases fit TRBD1. With 5 bases clipped from V and 5 bases from J, the junction kept 12 bases outside the gene matches. The germline V gene encodes CDR1 LNHDA and CDR2 SQIVND (reference sequence). The CDR3 is made up of 16 amino acids. The CDR3, as DNA: TGTGCCAGTAGTCCGTCGGACAGGGGTCCGGGGTATGGCTACACCTTC. Translation gives CASSPSDRGPGYGYTF.

CDR3 amino acids: CASSPDRGRLNEQFF. CDR3 bases: TGCGCCAGCAGTCCGGACAGGGGGCGTTTGAATGAGCAGTTCTTC. This chain links TRBV4-3 with TRBJ2-1, with TRBD1 matching over 11 bases. Germline assignment: CDR1 LGHNA and CDR2 YSLEER. V lost 6 bases, J lost 7 bases, and 8 bases stayed unmatched. The CDR3 sequence is 15 residues long.